This T cell receptor beta chain was identified in a study of blood T cells in healthy people across ages. Together with a sample-barcoded 5' primer, a J-beta primer mix was included in a second PCR lasting about 7 to 12 cycles. Samples each returned at least 3 million CDR3-containing paired-end reads. Each CDR3 protein gets one entry after TCRdb re-called the 5' RACE reads with MiXCR. This table holds around 780,000 distinct CDR3 sequences, 25% to 30% found once. The V end lost 1 base, the J end lost 1 base, and 8 bases lay between the germline ends. The CDR3 has 14 residues. Germline loops: CDR1 SGHRS, CDR2 YFSETQ. Each sample gave at least 6.5 million isolated PBMCs. This clonotype was recorded at least ten times. Separately, the same data were catalogued under a study of T cells of mothers and their children. That report adds: The sample comes from 8 or 9 healthy Caucasian donors: mothers and children.

The gene calls are TRBV5-1 and TRBJ2-5, with D possibly matching TRBD1 (6 bases). Sequencing was done on a sample of blood. The sequence derives from a boy younger than 18 in good health. Written as DNA, the CDR3 is TGCGCCAGCAGCTTGTACAGGGCCCAAGAGACCCAGTACTTC. It specifies CASSLYRAQETQYF.